These 24 T cell receptor beta chains were all obtained from the same sample, sequenced in a study of blood T cell repertoires in COVID-19. Using immunoSEQ multiplex PCR, the repertoire was profiled, and TCRdb retains in-frame clones only, with some absent. The sample includes around 20,000 clones, 82% seen only once; the top ten take 6.1%. Source material: peripheral blood. These receptors all stem from a human donor in a cohort sampled during active COVID-19.

CDR3 residues: CASSQDPGGADTQYF. CDR3 nucleotides: TGTGCCAGCAGCCAAGATCCAGGGGGCGCAGATACGCAGTATTTT. The chain couples TRBV4-2 to TRBJ2-3, with 8 bases identical to TRBD1. CDR3 length equals 15 residues. The trim removed 0 bases at V and 4 bases at J, leaving 3 bases unmatched. Germline CDR1 is LGHNA and CDR2 is YNFKEQ.

The gene calls are TRBV5-1 and TRBJ2-7, with a tentative D call TRBD2 (5 bases). V was clipped by 4 bases and J by 4 bases, with 24 bases between them. The CDR3 runs to 17 residues. The germline gives CDR1 SGHRS, CDR2 YFSETQ. Here the CDR3 reads CASSPPQIGLREYEQYF. In DNA, the CDR3 is TGCGCCAGCAGCCCGCCGCAAATCGGACTGAGGGAGTACGAGCAGTACTTC.

This chain joins TRBV28 and TRBJ1-1; the match to TRBD1 covers 9 bases. V shed 7 bases, J shed 9 bases, and the junction held 12 bases outside the gene matches. Germline V gene data show CDR1 as MDHEN and CDR2 as SYDVKM. The CDR3 contains 14 residues. In nucleotides, the CDR3 is TGTGCCAGCACGTCGGGACAGGGCATACGGAAAGCTTTCTTT. It is translated as CASTSGQGIRKAFF.

The V gene is TRBV7-9, the J gene TRBJ2-4; 9 nucleotides align to TRBD1. V lost 5 bases, J lost 2 bases, and 7 bases stayed unmatched. Germline assignment: CDR1 SEHNR and CDR2 FQNEAQ (reference sequence). The CDR3 has 16 residues. CDR3 residues: CASSAGTGLSKNIQYF. The CDR3 nucleotides read TGTGCCAGCAGCGCCGGGACAGGGCTTTCCAAAAACATTCAGTACTTC.

The chain employs TRBV28 and TRBJ2-5; no firm D call. CDR1 and CDR2 from the germline V gene are MDHEN and SYDVKM. V lost 5 bases, J lost 4 bases, and 14 bases lay in between. CDR3 size: 14 residues. This chain's CDR3 is CASSTPKSVETQYF. The DNA for the CDR3 is TGTGCCAGCAGTACGCCGAAGTCAGTAGAGACCCAGTACTTC.

This chain connects TRBV28 to TRBJ2-7, with 12 nucleotides matching TRBD2. CDR1 and CDR2 from the germline V gene are MDHEN and SYDVKM. After removal of 7 bases from V and 5 bases from J, the junction contained 12 bases not matched to a gene. The CDR3 has 16 amino acids. CDR3 nucleotides: TGTGCCAGCACCCTGACTAGCGGGAGCCCCACCCACGAGCAGTACTTC. This translates into CASTLTSGSPTHEQYF. The variable domain in full, with the rest retrieved from reference TRBV28 and TRBJ2-7, is DVKVTQSSRYLVKRTGEKVFLECVQDMDHENMFWYRQDPGLGLRLIYFSYDVKMKEKGDIPEGYSVSREKKERFSLILESASTNQTSMYLCASTLTSGSPTHEQYFGPGTRLTVT.

The chain combines TRBV30 with TRBJ1-4, with TRBD1 matching 9 bases. J lost 6 bases, V lost 3 bases, and 11 bases had no gene match. The germline CDR1 and CDR2 sequences are GTSNPN and SVGIG (reference sequence). The CDR3 length is 16 residues. The CDR3 bases are TGTGCCTGGAGGGCTTACATGGGACAGGGACATGAAAAACTGTTTTTT. Protein sequence: CAWRAYMGQGHEKLFF.

This clone appeared a single time. The chain couples TRBV6-2 or TRBV6-3 to TRBJ2-2; no firm D call. Trimming removed 5 bases at V and 1 base at J, with 14 bases between. The germline gives CDR1 MNHEY, CDR2 SVGEGT. The CDR3 length is 16 residues. The CDR3 DNA reads TGTGCCAGCAGTCCGTGGGCCGAAGGGAACACCGGGGAGCTGTTTTTT. It is translated as CASSPWAEGNTGELFF.

The J gene is TRBJ2-3, the V gene TRBV19; D call uncertain. The CDR3 consists of 12 residues. V lost 5 bases to trimming and J lost 6 bases, with 9 bases between them. Germline V gives CDR1 LNHDA, CDR2 SQIVND (reference sequence). This CDR3 reads CASSPLRDTQYF. The CDR3 DNA sequence: TGTGCCAGTAGTCCACTCCGGGATACGCAGTATTTT.

V usage is TRBV4-3 and J usage is TRBJ2-7; D is perhaps TRBD1 (6 bases). Germline CDR1 LGHNA, CDR2 YSLEER. Trimming took off 3 bases at V and 0 bases at J, with 12 bases between the two ends. The CDR3 is made up of 15 amino acids. The CDR3, as DNA: TGCGCCAGCAGCCAGGGAAGGGGGAGCTCCTACGAGCAGTACTTC. It specifies CASSQGRGSSYEQYF.

J is TRBJ1-2 and V is TRBV19; D may be TRBD1 (6 bases). V was pared by 5 bases and J by 4 bases, with 8 bases between. The CDR3 has 12 residues. Looked up from germline, CDR1 is LNHDA and CDR2 is SQIVND (reference sequence). The CDR3 is CASSPGVYGYTF. The CDR3 nucleotides are TGTGCCAGTAGTCCAGGGGTCTATGGCTACACCTTC.

V is TRBV7-2 and J is TRBJ2-6; TRBD1 is a possible D gene (5 bases). The ends were cut back, 7 bases at V and 0 bases at J, with 10 bases in the middle. CDR3 size: 15 residues. Germline loops: CDR1 SGHTA, CDR2 FQGNSA. CDR3 loop: CASIAGLSGANVLTF. CDR3 bases: TGTGCCAGCATCGCAGGGCTCTCTGGGGCCAACGTCCTGACTTTC.

This clone was seen more than once but under ten times. The chain combines TRBV28 with TRBJ2-5; TRBD2 matches 7 bases. Per germline, CDR1 MDHEN and CDR2 SYDVKM. V shed 3 bases and J 6 bases; nucleotides not matched to a gene: 13. This CDR3 region has 16 residues. In DNA form, the CDR3 reads TGTGCCAGCAGTTTGGGGGGAGGGCCATATTTCAAGACCCAGTACTTC. Residues: CASSLGGGPYFKTQYF.

The rearrangement joins TRBV28 to TRBJ1-2; TRBD1 matches 7 bases. J was trimmed by 8 bases and V by 5 bases; bases with no gene match: 8. Germline lookup yields CDR1 MDHEN and CDR2 SYDVKM. CDR3 size: 13 residues. CDR3 sequence reads: CASSPSQGRGYTF. For the CDR3, the DNA is TGTGCCAGCAGTCCATCACAGGGGCGAGGCTACACCTTC.

The rearrangement uses TRBV11-2 and TRBJ1-1, with TRBD1 as a possible D gene (6 bases). This CDR3 contains 15 residues. V was shortened by 4 bases and J by 1 base, with 13 bases between the two germline ends. Germline CDR1 reads SGHAT; CDR2 reads FQNNGV. The CDR3: CASSSTDRSNTEAFF. CDR3 in DNA: TGTGCCAGCAGCTCCACAGACAGGTCGAACACTGAAGCTTTCTTT. The whole variable domain, remainder taken from reference TRBV11-2 and TRBJ1-1, is EAGVAQSPRYKIIEKRQSVAFWCNPISGHATLYWYQQILGQGPKLLIQFQNNGVVDDSQLPKDRFSAERLKGVDSTLKIQPAKLEDSAVYLCASSSTDRSNTEAFFGQGTRLTVV.

This chain uses TRBV3-1 (or the pseudogene TRBV3-2) with TRBJ2-6; weak D call: TRBD1 (5 bases). The germline gives CDR1 LGHDT, CDR2 YNNKEL (reference sequence). The CDR3 is 15 residues long. V lost 6 bases, J lost 1 base, and 10 bases lay in between. Written as DNA, the CDR3 is TGTGCCAGCAGATACAGGTTTTCTGGGGCCAACGTCCTGACTTTC. Translating it yields CASRYRFSGANVLTF.

This chain joins TRBV2 and TRBJ2-7; no clear D gene. The CDR3 runs 13 residues. The V and J ends lost 5 bases and 0 bases respectively, with 8 bases between them. Germline CDR1 SNHLY, CDR2 FYNNEI. The DNA of the CDR3 is TGTGCCAGCAGTATCCTCAGCTCCTACGAGCAGTACTTC. Amino acid sequence: CASSILSSYEQYF.

The chain uses TRBV15 and TRBJ2-2; a possible D gene is TRBD1 (6 bases). CDR1 and CDR2 from the germline V gene are LNHNV and YYDKDF (reference sequence). Trimming left V 0 bases short and J 0 bases short, with 8 bases between. The CDR3 is 16 amino acids. The CDR3 DNA follows: TGTGCCACCAGCAGAGACAGACAGGCGAACACCGGGGAGCTGTTTTTT. This gives the protein CATSRDRQANTGELFF.

The V gene is TRBV29-1, the J gene TRBJ2-5, with TRBD2 as a possible D gene (5 bases). The CDR3 is 14 amino acids. Germline lookup yields CDR1 SQVTM and CDR2 ANQGSEA. Trimming left V 7 bases short and J 5 bases short, with 20 bases between. CDR3 DNA sequence: TGCAGCGCTATACCCGGAGGCACGTTGGAGACCCAGTACTTC. Amino acid sequence: CSAIPGGTLETQYF.

The rearrangement links TRBV2 to TRBJ2-1, with a tentative D call TRBD1 (6 bases). This CDR3 comprises 12 residues. V lost 5 bases and J 8 bases, leaving 10 bases between the germline ends. Per the germline V gene, CDR1 is SNHLY and CDR2 is FYNNEI. The CDR3 region is CASSTGIDEQFF. In DNA, the CDR3 is TGTGCCAGCAGTACAGGGATAGATGAGCAGTTCTTC.

The chain uses TRBV27 and TRBJ2-7; the match to TRBD2 covers 12 bases. Germline-derived CDR1 and CDR2 are MNHEY and SMNVEV (reference sequence). The CDR3 contains 15 residues. V dropped 3 bases and J dropped 7; count of bases not matched to a gene: 7. The CDR3 is CASSFRGLAGSEQYF. In DNA, the CDR3 is TGTGCCAGCAGTTTTCGTGGACTAGCGGGATCAGAGCAGTACTTC.

The chain couples TRBV28 to TRBJ2-1; 11 bases agree with TRBD1. The germline gives CDR1 MDHEN, CDR2 SYDVKM. V shed 8 bases and J 6 bases; nucleotides not matched to a gene: 9. This CDR3 comprises 15 residues. The CDR3 bases are TGTGCCAGCGGCCCCACCGGGACAGGGGGCAATGAGCAGTTCTTC. It codes for CASGPTGTGGNEQFF.

V gene TRBV4-2 combines with J gene TRBJ2-3; 12 bases are a match to TRBD2. The CDR3 sequence is 16 residues long. Losses at the gene ends were 0 bases for V and 4 bases for J; bases not matched to a gene: 2. Germline V gene lookup returns CDR1 LGHNA and CDR2 YNFKEQ. CDR3 nucleotides: TGTGCCAGCAGCCAAGAACTAGCGGGAGGTGCAGATACGCAGTATTTT. Translation gives CASSQELAGGADTQYF.

As regards this clone: The germline gene is not matched at one end of the junction; a read error may be the cause. CDR3 protein: CASSLGGRDGLDTQYF. CDR3 bases: TGTGCTAGCAGCTTAGGCGGGAGAGATGGATTAGATACGCAGTATTTT. The chain uses TRBV7-7 and TRBJ2-3; the match to TRBD2 covers 7 bases. The germline CDR1 and CDR2 sequences are SSHAT and FNYEAQ (reference sequence). The CDR3 consists of 16 residues.